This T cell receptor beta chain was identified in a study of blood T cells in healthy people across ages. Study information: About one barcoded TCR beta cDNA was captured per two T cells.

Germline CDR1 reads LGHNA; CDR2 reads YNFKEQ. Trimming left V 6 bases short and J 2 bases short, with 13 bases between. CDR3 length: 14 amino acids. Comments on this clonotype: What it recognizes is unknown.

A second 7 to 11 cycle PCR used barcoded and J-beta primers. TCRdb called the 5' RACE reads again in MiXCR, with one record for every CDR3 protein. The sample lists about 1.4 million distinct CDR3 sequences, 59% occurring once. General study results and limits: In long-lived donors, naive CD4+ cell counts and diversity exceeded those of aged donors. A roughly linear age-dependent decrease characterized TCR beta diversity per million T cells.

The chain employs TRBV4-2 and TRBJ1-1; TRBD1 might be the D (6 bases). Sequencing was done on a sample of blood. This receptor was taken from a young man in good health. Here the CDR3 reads CASRTTGLNTEAFF. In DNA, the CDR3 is TGTGCCAGCAGAACTACAGGGCTAAACACTGAAGCTTTCTTT.